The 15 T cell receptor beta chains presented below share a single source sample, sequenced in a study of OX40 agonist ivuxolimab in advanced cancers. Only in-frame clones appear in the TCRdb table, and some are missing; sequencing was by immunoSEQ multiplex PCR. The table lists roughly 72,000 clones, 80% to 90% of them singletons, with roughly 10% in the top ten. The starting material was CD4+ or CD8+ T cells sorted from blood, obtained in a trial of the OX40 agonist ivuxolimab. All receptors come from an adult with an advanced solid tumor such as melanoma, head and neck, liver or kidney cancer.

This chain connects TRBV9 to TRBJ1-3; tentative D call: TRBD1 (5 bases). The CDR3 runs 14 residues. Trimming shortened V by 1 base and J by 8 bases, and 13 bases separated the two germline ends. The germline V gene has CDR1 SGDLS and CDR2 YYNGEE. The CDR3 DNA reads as TGTGCCAGCAGCGTAACGGTGCAGGGCCACACCATATATTTT. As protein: CASSVTVQGHTIYF.

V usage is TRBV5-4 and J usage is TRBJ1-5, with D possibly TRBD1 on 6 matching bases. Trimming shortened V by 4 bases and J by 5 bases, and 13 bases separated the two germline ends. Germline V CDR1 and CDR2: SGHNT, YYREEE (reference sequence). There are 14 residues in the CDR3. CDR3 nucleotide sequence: TGTGCCAGCAGCCAGGACAGAGCTTATCAGCCCCAGCATTTT. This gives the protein CASSQDRAYQPQHF.

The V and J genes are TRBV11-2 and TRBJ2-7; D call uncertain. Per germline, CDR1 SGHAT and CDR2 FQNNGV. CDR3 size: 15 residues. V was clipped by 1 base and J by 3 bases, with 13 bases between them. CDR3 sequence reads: CASSLVSVNVYEQYF. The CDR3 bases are TGTGCCAGCAGCTTAGTTTCGGTAAATGTCTACGAGCAGTACTTC.

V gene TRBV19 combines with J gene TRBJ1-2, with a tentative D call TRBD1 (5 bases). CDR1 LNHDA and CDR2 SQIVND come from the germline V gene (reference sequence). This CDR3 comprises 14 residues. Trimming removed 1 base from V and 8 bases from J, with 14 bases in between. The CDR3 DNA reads TGTGCCAGTAGTATAGCTCGGGGCGGAAGCGGCTACACCTTC. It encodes CASSIARGGSGYTF.

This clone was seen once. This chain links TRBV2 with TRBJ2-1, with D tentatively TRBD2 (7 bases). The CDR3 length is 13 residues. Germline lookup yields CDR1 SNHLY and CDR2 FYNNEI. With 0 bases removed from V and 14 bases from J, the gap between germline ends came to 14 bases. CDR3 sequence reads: CASSEAVGGAEFF. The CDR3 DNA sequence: TGTGCCAGCAGTGAAGCGGTAGGGGGGGCTGAGTTCTTC.

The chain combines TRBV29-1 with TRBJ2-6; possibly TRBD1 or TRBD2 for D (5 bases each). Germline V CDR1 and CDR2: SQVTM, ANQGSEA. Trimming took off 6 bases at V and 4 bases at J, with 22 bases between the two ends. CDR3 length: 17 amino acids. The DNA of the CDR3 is TGCAGCGTCCAAGACACGTGGGACCCTCTGGGGGCCAACGTCCTGACTTTC. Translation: CSVQDTWDPLGANVLTF.

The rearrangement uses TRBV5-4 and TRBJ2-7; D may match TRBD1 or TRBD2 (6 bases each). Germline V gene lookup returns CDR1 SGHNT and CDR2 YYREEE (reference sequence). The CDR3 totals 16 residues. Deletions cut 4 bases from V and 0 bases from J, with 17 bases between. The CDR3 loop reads CASSARGDPFSYEQYF. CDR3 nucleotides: TGTGCCAGCAGCGCTAGGGGGGACCCCTTCTCCTACGAGCAGTACTTC.

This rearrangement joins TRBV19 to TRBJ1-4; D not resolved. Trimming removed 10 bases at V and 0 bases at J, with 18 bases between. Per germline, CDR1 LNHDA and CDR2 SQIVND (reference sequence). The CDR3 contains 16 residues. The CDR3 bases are TGTGCCACCCGGACTTCCTATCTTGCAACTAATGAAAAACTGTTTTTT. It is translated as CATRTSYLATNEKLFF.

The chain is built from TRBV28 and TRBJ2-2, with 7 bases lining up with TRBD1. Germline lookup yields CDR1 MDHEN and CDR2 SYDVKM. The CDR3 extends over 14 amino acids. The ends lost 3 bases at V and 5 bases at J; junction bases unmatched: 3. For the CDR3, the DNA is TGTGCCAGCAGTTTGACAGGGTTTACCGGGGAGCTGTTTTTT. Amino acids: CASSLTGFTGELFF.

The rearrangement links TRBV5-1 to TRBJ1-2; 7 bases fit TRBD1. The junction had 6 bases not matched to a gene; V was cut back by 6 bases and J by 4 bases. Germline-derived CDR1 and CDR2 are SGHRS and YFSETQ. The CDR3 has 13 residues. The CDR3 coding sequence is TGCGCCAGCACGGGACAGTTGGGCTATGGCTACACCTTC. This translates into CASTGQLGYGYTF.

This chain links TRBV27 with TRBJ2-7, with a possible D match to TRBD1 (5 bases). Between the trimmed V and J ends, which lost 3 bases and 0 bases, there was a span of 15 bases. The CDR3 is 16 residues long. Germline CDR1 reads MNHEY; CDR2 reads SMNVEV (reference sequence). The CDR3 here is CASSFPPRQSSYEQYF. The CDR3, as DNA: TGTGCCAGCAGTTTCCCACCTCGACAGTCCTCCTACGAGCAGTACTTC.

CDR3 bases: TGTGCCAGCAGCCCGCGGCCAGCGGGGGCCACAGATACGCAGTATTTT. Encoded protein: CASSPRPAGATDTQYF. This chain connects TRBV7-6 to TRBJ2-3, with 8 bases matching TRBD2. Germline V CDR1 and CDR2: SGHVS, FNYEAQ. V lost 5 bases to trimming and J lost 2 bases; unmatched junction nucleotides: 9. CDR3 length equals 16 residues. Full variable domain (rest looked up from reference TRBV7-6 and TRBJ2-3): GAGVSQSPRYKVTKRGQDVALRCDPISGHVSLYWYRQALGQGPEFLTYFNYEAQQDKSGLPNDRFSAERPEGSISTLTIQRTEQRDSAMYRCASSPRPAGATDTQYFGPGTRLTVL.

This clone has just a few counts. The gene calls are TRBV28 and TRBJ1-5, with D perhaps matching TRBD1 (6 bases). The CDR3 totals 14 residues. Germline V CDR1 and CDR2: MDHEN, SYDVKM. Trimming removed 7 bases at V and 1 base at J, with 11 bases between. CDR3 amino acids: CASTRDRSNQPQHF. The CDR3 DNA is TGTGCCAGCACCCGCGACAGGAGCAATCAGCCCCAGCATTTT.

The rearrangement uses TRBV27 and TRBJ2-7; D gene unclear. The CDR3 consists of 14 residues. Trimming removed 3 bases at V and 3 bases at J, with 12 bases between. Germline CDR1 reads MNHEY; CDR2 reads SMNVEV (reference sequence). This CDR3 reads CASSFAKAYYEQYF. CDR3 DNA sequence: TGTGCCAGCAGTTTTGCGAAGGCGTACTACGAGCAGTACTTC.

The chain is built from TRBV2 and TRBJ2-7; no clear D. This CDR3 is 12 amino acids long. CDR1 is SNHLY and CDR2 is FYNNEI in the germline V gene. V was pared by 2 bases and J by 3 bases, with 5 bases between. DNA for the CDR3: TGTGCCAGCAGTGAATTTGGCTACGAGCAGTACTTC. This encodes CASSEFGYEQYF.